This TCR beta chain was observed in a study of regulatory T cells in long-lasting Graves disease. The time point is: persistent/refractory GD, antithyroid drugs over 5 years with positive TRAb. PBMC-derived RNA was used for the TCR library. Germline V gene data show CDR1 as LGHNA and CDR2 as YSLEER. This CDR3 contains 14 residues. The V end was cut by 1 base, the J end by 7 bases, with 13 bases between. HTBI primers from iRepertoire and Arm-PCR of CDR3 regions yielded the TCR beta libraries. In TCRdb, the multiplex PCR reads were re-called with MiXCR into one record per CDR3 protein. This sample has over 350,000 distinct CDR3 sequences, with about 20% found just once. A note on this clonotype: What it binds is unknown.

Broader study findings: With a few thousand shared public clonotypes, persistent patients exceeded new patients, who shared over 850. The study found TRBV28, TRBJ1-2 and TRBJ2-5 favored in persistent disease. Examination was confined to peripheral blood, excluding thyroid tissue. Persistent Graves' patients showed a TCR diversity that was lower than that of newly diagnosed ones.

This chain connects TRBV4-3 to TRBJ2-5; D is ambiguous. Sequenced material: peripheral blood mononuclear cells (PBMCs), taken when the disease was refractory, from a patient treated with antithyroid drugs. This clonotype was obtained from a female donor with Graves disease. This CDR3 reads CASSQVVGFGTQYF. The DNA for the CDR3 is TGCGCCAGCAGCCAAGTTGTGGGGTTCGGGACCCAGTACTTC.